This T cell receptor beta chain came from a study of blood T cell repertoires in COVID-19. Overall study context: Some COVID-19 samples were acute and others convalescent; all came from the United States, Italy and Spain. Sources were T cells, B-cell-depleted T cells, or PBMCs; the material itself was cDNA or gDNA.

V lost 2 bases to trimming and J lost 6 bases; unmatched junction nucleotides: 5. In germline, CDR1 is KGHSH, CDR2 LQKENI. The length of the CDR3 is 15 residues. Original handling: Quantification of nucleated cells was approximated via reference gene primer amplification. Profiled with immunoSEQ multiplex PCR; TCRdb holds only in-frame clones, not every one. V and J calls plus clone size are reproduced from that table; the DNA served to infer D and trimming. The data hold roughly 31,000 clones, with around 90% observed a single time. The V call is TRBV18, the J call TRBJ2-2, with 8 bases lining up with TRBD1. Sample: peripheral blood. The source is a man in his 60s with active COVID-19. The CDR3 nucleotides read TGTGCCAGCTCACCAGAGGACAGGGTGTCCGGGGAGCTGTTTTTT. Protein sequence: CASSPEDRVSGELFF.